This T cell receptor beta chain was obtained from a study of blood T cell repertoires in COVID-19. This CDR3 region has 13 residues. V gave up 4 bases and J gave up 0 bases, with 7 bases separating them. The V gene's germline CDR1 is MNHEY and CDR2 SMNVEV (reference sequence). In the authors' methods: Estimated nucleated cell counts came from reference gene primer amplification. Profiled with immunoSEQ multiplex PCR; TCRdb holds only in-frame clones, not every one. D and trimming come from the DNA, and the V and J calls and clone size come from that table. The table shows approximately 70,000 clones, with approximately 90% occurring only once. This clone was observed a single time.

Material: peripheral blood. This chain links TRBV27 with TRBJ2-7; a possible D gene is TRBD1 (6 bases). The clonotype was recovered from a man between 45 and 60 years old with COVID-19, enrolled during active disease. CDR3 coding DNA: TGTGCCAGCAGTTCACAGGGCTCCTACGAGCAGTACTTC. It specifies CASSSQGSYEQYF.